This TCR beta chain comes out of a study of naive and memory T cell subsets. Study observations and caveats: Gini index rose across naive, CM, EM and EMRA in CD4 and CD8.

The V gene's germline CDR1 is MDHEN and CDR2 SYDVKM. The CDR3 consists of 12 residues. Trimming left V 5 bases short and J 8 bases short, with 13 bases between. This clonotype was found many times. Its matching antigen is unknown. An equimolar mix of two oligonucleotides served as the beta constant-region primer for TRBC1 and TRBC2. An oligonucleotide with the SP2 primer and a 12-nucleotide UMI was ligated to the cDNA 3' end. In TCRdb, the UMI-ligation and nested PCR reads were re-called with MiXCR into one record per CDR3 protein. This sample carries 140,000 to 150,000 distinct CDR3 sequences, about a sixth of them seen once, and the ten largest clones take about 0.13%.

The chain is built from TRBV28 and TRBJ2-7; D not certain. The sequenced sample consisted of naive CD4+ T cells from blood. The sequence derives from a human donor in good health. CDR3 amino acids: CASSGPRIQQYF. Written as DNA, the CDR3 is TGTGCCAGCAGTGGACCCCGAATCCAGCAGTACTTC.